This T cell receptor (beta chain) was observed in a study of HIV-infected patients and healthy controls. Around 450 ng RNA was reverse transcribed with alpha and beta constant-region primers. Using multiplexing indices, alpha and beta chain libraries were generated apart by chain-specific third strand synthesis. Each CDR3 protein gets one entry after TCRdb re-called the 5' RACE reads with MiXCR. The data contain 20,000 to 30,000 distinct CDR3 sequences, 8.5% of them singletons. The CDR3 is 15 residues long. Germline trimming cut 1 base from V and 4 bases from J; bases unmatched to any gene: 5. All unsorted peripheral T cells were captured because whole blood was used without fractionation. Ten or more counts support this clonotype. The antigen is not known. General study points: HLA types of the donors remained undetermined. With just sixteen HIV-infected individuals processed, the findings' generality was considered strongly limited.

This TCR derives from an adult in good health. Sequencing used blood. V is TRBV12-3 or TRBV12-4 and J is TRBJ2-5; 8 positions match TRBD1. Here the CDR3 DNA reads TGTGCCAGCAGTTTAGGGACAGGGTTTGGAGAGACCCAGTACTTC. Protein sequence: CASSLGTGFGETQYF.